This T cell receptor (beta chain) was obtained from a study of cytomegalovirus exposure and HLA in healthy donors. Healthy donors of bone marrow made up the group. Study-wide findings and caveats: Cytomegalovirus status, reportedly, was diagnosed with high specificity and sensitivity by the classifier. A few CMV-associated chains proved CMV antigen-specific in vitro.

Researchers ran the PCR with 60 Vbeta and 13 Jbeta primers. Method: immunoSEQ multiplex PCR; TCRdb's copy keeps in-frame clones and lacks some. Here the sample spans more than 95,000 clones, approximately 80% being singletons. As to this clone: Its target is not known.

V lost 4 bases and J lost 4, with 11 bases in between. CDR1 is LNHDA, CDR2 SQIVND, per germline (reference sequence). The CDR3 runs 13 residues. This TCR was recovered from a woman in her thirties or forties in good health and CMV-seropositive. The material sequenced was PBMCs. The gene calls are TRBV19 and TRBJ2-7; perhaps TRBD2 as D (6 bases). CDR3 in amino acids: CASSSGIGYEQYF. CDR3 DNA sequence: TGTGCCAGTAGTAGCGGGATTGGGTACGAGCAGTACTTC.